These 17 T cell receptor beta chains originate from one sample sequenced in a study of technical replicates of blood from several donors. Profiling relied on immunoSEQ multiplex PCR, and the TCRdb table lists in-frame clones only, not all of them. The sample records tens of thousands of clones, 95% being singletons. Sequencing was done on a sample of T cells isolated from PBMCs. These receptors came from a human donor in good health.

The rearrangement uses TRBV7-6 and TRBJ2-1, with no clear D. Germline values: CDR1 SGHVS, CDR2 FNYEAQ. Trimming pared 4 bases from V and 13 bases from J, leaving 20 bases between. The CDR3 totals 14 residues. CDR3 nucleotides: TGTGCCAGCAGCTCCCCTGTTGCCAGCGATCTACAGTTCTTC. Its protein is CASSSPVASDLQFF.

This chain joins TRBV5-1 and TRBJ2-5; D might be TRBD1 (6 bases). Germline CDR1 is SGHRS and CDR2 is YFSETQ. V lost 1 base, J lost 3 bases, and 13 bases lay in between. The CDR3 runs to 15 residues. This CDR3 reads CASSLPGRGEETQYF. CDR3 sequence (DNA): TGCGCCAGCAGCTTGCCCGGCAGGGGCGAAGAGACCCAGTACTTC.

This sequence joins TRBV19 and TRBJ1-4; D gene ambiguous. The CDR3 has 16 amino acids. Germline-derived CDR1 and CDR2 are LNHDA and SQIVND (reference sequence). Trimming left V 0 bases short and J 5 bases short, with 13 bases between. The chain's CDR3 is CASSIDLTLFNEKLFF. CDR3 nucleotide sequence: TGTGCCAGTAGTATAGACCTGACACTCTTCAATGAAAAACTGTTTTTT.

The J gene is TRBJ2-1, the V gene TRBV5-6; maybe TRBD1 (5 bases). The V gene lost 0 bases and the J gene lost 4 bases, with 5 bases spanning the gap. The CDR3 spans 13 residues. Germline-derived CDR1 and CDR2 are SGHDT and YYEEEE. The CDR3 DNA follows: TGTGCCAGCAGCTTGGGACAGTACAATGAGCAGTTCTTC. Translation gives CASSLGQYNEQFF.

V gene TRBV6-1 combines with J gene TRBJ2-7; the match to TRBD2 covers 10 bases. The CDR3 has 16 residues. CDR1 and CDR2 from the germline V gene are MNHNS and SASEGT. J gave up 2 bases and V 4 bases, and 8 bases lay outside the gene matches. CDR3: CASSAETSGLPYEQYF. CDR3 bases: TGTGCCAGCAGTGCCGAGACTAGCGGGTTACCCTACGAGCAGTACTTC.

The chain combines TRBV4-1 with TRBJ2-7, with D perhaps TRBD2 (7 bases). Trimming left V 3 bases short and J 0 bases short, with 15 bases between. This CDR3 is 16 amino acids long. Germline V gene lookup returns CDR1 MGHRA and CDR2 YSYEKL. This CDR3 is CASSQRGGDSSYEQYF. The CDR3 nucleotides read TGCGCCAGCAGCCAGAGGGGGGGCGATAGCTCCTACGAGCAGTACTTC.

The rearrangement links TRBV13 to TRBJ1-2; D is perhaps TRBD1 (6 bases). The CDR3 loop spans 13 amino acids. Trimming removed 2 bases from V and 8 bases from J, with 12 bases in between. The germline CDR1 and CDR2 sequences are PRHDT and FYEKMQ (reference sequence). This CDR3 reads CASSLSPGDGYTF. The CDR3 DNA reads TGTGCCAGCAGCTTATCCCCAGGGGACGGCTACACCTTC.

The genes are TRBV6-5 and TRBJ2-2, with D perhaps matching TRBD2 (6 bases). The germline CDR1 and CDR2 sequences are MNHEY and SVGAGI. This CDR3 contains 13 residues. The V and J ends lost 7 bases and 3 bases respectively, with 9 bases between them. CDR3 loop: CASTRLDTGELFF. For the CDR3, the DNA is TGTGCCAGCACCCGACTAGACACCGGGGAGCTGTTTTTT.

J is TRBJ2-1 and V is TRBV2; 8 positions agree with TRBD1. CDR1 and CDR2 from the germline V gene are SNHLY and FYNNEI. J gave up 0 bases and V 6 bases, and 4 bases lay outside the gene matches. This CDR3 has 15 residues. CDR3 bases: TGTGCCAGCAGAGCCGACAGGGGCTCCTACAATGAGCAGTTCTTC. Translation: CASRADRGSYNEQFF.

The chain recombines TRBV5-1 with TRBJ2-7, with D possibly being TRBD2 (5 bases). CDR1 is SGHRS and CDR2 is YFSETQ in the germline V gene. The CDR3 is 12 residues long. V lost 4 bases, J lost 4 bases, and 9 bases lay in between. The CDR3 DNA is TGCGCCAGCAGCGAAACGGGGTACGAGCAGTACTTC. Protein: CASSETGYEQYF.

The rearrangement uses TRBV7-2 and TRBJ2-1, with 8 bases identical to TRBD2. The CDR3 consists of 16 residues. V lost 2 bases, J lost 7 bases, and 10 bases stayed unmatched. Germline assignment: CDR1 SGHTA and CDR2 FQGNSA. The CDR3 sequence is CASSLRGSGILNEQFF. CDR3 DNA sequence: TGTGCCAGCAGCTTACGCGGTAGCGGGATATTGAATGAGCAGTTCTTC.

The genes are TRBV7-2 and TRBJ2-7, with 10 nucleotides matching TRBD2. The J segment lost 3 bases and the V segment lost 2 bases, leaving 1 base of the junction unmatched. The CDR3 is 14 amino acids. CDR1 is SGHTA and CDR2 is FQGNSA in the germline V gene. The CDR3 sequence: CASSLIAGGYEQYF. CDR3 bases: TGTGCCAGCAGCTTAATAGCGGGAGGCTACGAGCAGTACTTC.

This sequence joins TRBV28 and TRBJ2-7, with D possibly being TRBD1 (5 bases). Germline CDR1 MDHEN, CDR2 SYDVKM. V lost 3 bases and J 3 bases, leaving 12 bases between the germline ends. The CDR3 is 14 residues long. As DNA, the CDR3 is TGTGCCAGCAGTTTCAGGGCCCAAAGCTACGAGCAGTACTTC. Its translation is CASSFRAQSYEQYF.

The rearrangement joins TRBV10-1 to TRBJ2-1; TRBD2 matches at 10 bases. CDR1 is WNHNN, CDR2 SYGVQD, per germline (reference sequence). The CDR3 has 16 residues. The J segment lost 5 bases and the V segment lost 0 bases, leaving 4 bases of the junction unmatched. The CDR3 region has the DNA TGCGCCAGCAGTGAGTCGCTAGCGGGAGAGCACAATGAGCAGTTCTTC. This gives the protein CASSESLAGEHNEQFF.

This clone was recorded only once. The CDR3 is CASSLAVGTGKEMVYGYTF. CDR3 sequence (DNA): TGTGCCAGCAGCTTGGCCGTCGGGACAGGGAAAGAGATGGTCTATGGCTACACCTTC. V usage is TRBV5-4 and J usage is TRBJ1-2, with 9 bases aligning to TRBD1. Losses at the gene ends were 0 bases for V and 4 bases for J; bases not matched to a gene: 16. The CDR3 is 19 residues long. CDR1 is SGHNT and CDR2 is YYREEE in the germline V gene (reference sequence).

The chain recombines TRBV7-2 with TRBJ2-1, with TRBD2 matching over 11 bases. CDR1 is SGHTA, CDR2 FQGNSA, per germline. The CDR3 runs 16 residues. V lost 0 bases to trimming and J lost 4 bases; unmatched junction nucleotides: 2. The CDR3 is CASSLASGGGYNEQFF. The CDR3 nucleotides read TGTGCCAGCAGCTTAGCTAGCGGGGGGGGATACAATGAGCAGTTCTTC.

The chain couples TRBV5-1 to TRBJ2-2; D might be TRBD1 (5 bases). The V and J ends lost 0 bases and 3 bases respectively, with 6 bases between them. The CDR3 extends over 14 amino acids. CDR1 and CDR2 (germline): SGHRS, YFSETQ. As DNA, the CDR3 is TGCGCCAGCAGCTTGGGACAGTACACCGGGGAGCTGTTTTTT. This encodes CASSLGQYTGELFF.